This T cell receptor beta chain was captured in a study of Ad26.COV2.S vaccination and SARS-CoV-2 variants. Broader study findings: Recipients of vaccine and of placebo showed similar breadth of their non-spike TCR repertoires. CD8+ and CD4+ T cells specific for spike reportedly responded with substantial breadth after vaccination.

Using immunoSEQ multiplex PCR, the repertoire was profiled, and TCRdb retains in-frame clones only, with some absent. The sample contains 380,000 or so clones, roughly 80% of which appear only once. As concerns this clone: Its antigen is unknown.

Treatment indicated: 15 to 20 received Ad26.COV2.S at low or high dose, single or two shots; several received placebo; per-sample allocation not given. Day 63 after the first injection of vaccine or placebo was the sampling time. Ad26 vector vaccine expressed Wuhan-strain SARS-CoV-2 spike. The germline gives CDR1 DFQATT, CDR2 SNEGSKA (reference sequence). CDR3 length: 16 residues. V was cut by 3 bases and J by 0 bases, with 15 bases left in between. The V gene is TRBV20-1, the J gene TRBJ2-1; D gene ambiguous. The source material was peripheral blood, sampled in a trial of Ad26.COV2.S vaccine versus placebo. The receptor's source is a person aged 18-60 years who received the Ad26.COV2.S COVID-19 vaccine or a placebo. The CDR3 sequence: CSASGSPKGSYNEQFF. Here the CDR3 DNA reads TGCAGTGCTAGTGGTAGTCCCAAGGGCTCCTACAATGAGCAGTTCTTC.